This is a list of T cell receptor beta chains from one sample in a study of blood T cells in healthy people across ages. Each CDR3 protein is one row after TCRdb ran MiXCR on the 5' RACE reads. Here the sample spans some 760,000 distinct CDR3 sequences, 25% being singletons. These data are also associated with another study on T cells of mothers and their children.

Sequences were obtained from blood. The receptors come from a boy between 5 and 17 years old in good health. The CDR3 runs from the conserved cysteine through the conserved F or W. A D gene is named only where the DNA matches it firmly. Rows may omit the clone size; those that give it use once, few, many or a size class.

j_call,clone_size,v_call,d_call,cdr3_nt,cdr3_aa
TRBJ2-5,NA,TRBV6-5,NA,TGTGCCAGCAGTTACCTGGGGGCATGGGAGACCCAGTACTTC,CASSYLGAWETQYF
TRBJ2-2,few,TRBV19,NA,TGTGCCAGTAGTATCCCCTCCCCCGGGGAGCTGTTTTTT,CASSIPSPGELFF
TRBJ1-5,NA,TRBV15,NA,TGTGCCACCAGCAGAGCAAGGGGCGGGAGCAATCAGCCCCAGCATTTT,CATSRARGGSNQPQHF
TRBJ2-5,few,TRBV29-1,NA,TGCAGCGTTGACCCCCAGGGCTTGGAGACCCAGTACTTC,CSVDPQGLETQYF
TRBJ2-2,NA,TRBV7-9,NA,TGTGCCAGCAGCTCACATCGATGGGGAGGGGGCACCGGGGAGCTGTTTTTT,CASSSHRWGGGTGELFF
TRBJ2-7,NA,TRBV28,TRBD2,TGTGCCAGCAGCTCGGGGGGGCTGGGCTACGAGCAGTACTTC,CASSSGGLGYEQYF
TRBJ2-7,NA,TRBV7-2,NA,TGTGCCAGCAGCCCAATGCTTGCCTACGAGCAGTACTTC,CASSPMLAYEQYF
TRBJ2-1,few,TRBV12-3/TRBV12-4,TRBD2,TGTGCCAGCAGTTTAGCCCCCCCGGGACTAGCGGGAGAAAGCTCCTACAATGAGCAGTTCTTC,CASSLAPPGLAGESSYNEQFF
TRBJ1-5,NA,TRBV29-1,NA,TGCAGCGTTGATCCTAGGCTCCTAAATCAGCCCCAGCATTTT,CSVDPRLLNQPQHF
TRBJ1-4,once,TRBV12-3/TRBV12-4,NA,TGTGCCAGCAGTTTAGGGACGGCCCGAGGTGAAAAACTGTTTTTT,CASSLGTARGEKLFF
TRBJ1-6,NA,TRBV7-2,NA,TGTGCCAGCAGCTTGCAGGAGGTGCGTTCACCCCTCCACTTT,CASSLQEVRSPLHF
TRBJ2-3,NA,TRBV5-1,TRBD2,TGCGCCAGCAGCTTGGCACTAGCGGGTAGGGATACGCAGTATTTT,CASSLALAGRDTQYF
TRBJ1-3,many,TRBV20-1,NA,TGCAGTGCTAGAGTCCCAGGAGAGGTAGCGACCATATATTTT,CSARVPGEVATIYF
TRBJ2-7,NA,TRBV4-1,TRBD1,TGCGCCAGCAGCCAAGGAGAGGGGGCGCAGTACTTC,CASSQGEGAQYF
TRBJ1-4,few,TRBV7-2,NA,TGTGCCAGCAGCCCATATGCGGCAGGATTACAAGAAAAACTGTTTTTT,CASSPYAAGLQEKLFF
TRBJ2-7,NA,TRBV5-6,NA,TGTGCCAGCAGCCGCAGCTTTCGGGACCCTAACTACGAGCAGTACTTC,CASSRSFRDPNYEQYF
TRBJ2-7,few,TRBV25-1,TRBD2,TGTGCCAGCAGTACTAGCGGGAGGTCCTACGAGCAGTACTTC,CASSTSGRSYEQYF
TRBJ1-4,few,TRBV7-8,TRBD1,TGTGCCAGCAGCTTAGGGCGGACAGGGGATGAAAAACTGTTTTTT,CASSLGRTGDEKLFF
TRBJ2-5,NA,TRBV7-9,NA,TGTGCCAGCAGCCCTAGACAGATATTAGAGACCCAGTACTTC,CASSPRQILETQYF
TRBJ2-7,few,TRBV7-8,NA,TGTGCCAGCAGCTTAGTCGGAGTTTCGTGGAACGAGCAGTACTTC,CASSLVGVSWNEQYF
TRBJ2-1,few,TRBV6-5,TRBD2,TGTGCCAGCAGAGGGACTAGCGGGGGGCCCTTGCAGTTCTTC,CASRGTSGGPLQFF
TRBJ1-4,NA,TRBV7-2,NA,TGTGCCAGCAGCAACAAGGGGGATAATGAAAAACTGTTTTTT,CASSNKGDNEKLFF
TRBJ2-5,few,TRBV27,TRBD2,TGTGCCAGCAGTTTACGTCTTAGCGGGATTTTGAAGACCCAGTACTTC,CASSLRLSGILKTQYF
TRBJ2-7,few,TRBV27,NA,TGTGCCAGCAGTCCTGACGTTGGGACCGCCCTCTACGAGCAGTACTTC,CASSPDVGTALYEQYF
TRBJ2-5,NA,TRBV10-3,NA,TGTGTCATCAGGTCCGGAGCTGGAGGAGAGACCCAGTACTTC,CVIRSGAGGETQYF
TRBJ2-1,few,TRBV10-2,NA,TGCGCCAGCAGTCAAGCCTACAATGAGCAGTTCTTC,CASSQAYNEQFF
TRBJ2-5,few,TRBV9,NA,TGTGCCAGCAGCGTTTCGCTTTTGGGAGAGACCCAGTACTTC,CASSVSLLGETQYF
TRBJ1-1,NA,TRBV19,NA,TGTGCCAGTCGCGACTCAGGGAACACTGAAGCTTTCTTT,CASRDSGNTEAFF
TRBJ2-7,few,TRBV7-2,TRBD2,TGTGCCAGCAGCTCCAGACTAGCGGGACCCCTGAGCTCCTACGAGCAGTACTTC,CASSSRLAGPLSSYEQYF
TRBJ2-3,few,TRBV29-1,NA,TGCAGCGTTGATTCGCAGGGAGATACGCAGTATTTT,CSVDSQGDTQYF
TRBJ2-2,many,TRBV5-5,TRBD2,TGTGCCAGCAGCTTGGTCGGTAGCGGGACCACCGGGGAGCTGTTTTTT,CASSLVGSGTTGELFF
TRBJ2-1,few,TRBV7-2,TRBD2,TGTGCCAGCAGCGCAGCGGGAGGGCCGGGGGATGAGCAGTTCTTC,CASSAAGGPGDEQFF
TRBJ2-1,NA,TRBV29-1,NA,TGCAGCGTCGGCCCTTCCGGGGGCAATGAGCAGTTCTTC,CSVGPSGGNEQFF
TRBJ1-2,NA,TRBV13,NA,TGTGCCAGCAGCTTAGGGGGACTCAAGTTGCATGGCTACACCTTC,CASSLGGLKLHGYTF
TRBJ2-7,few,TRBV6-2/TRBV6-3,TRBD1,TGTGCCAGCAGTTACCGGGACAGCCGTTTCGAGCAGTACTTC,CASSYRDSRFEQYF
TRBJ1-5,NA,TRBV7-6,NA,TGTGCCAGCAGCTTAGAGCCCGCCCGATGGGATGGCAATCAGCCCCAGCATTTT,CASSLEPARWDGNQPQHF
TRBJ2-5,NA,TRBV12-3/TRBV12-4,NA,TGTGCCAGCAGTTTGCGGGGATGGCAAGAGACCCAGTACTTC,CASSLRGWQETQYF
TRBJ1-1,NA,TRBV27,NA,TGTGCCAGCAGTTTAGTTTTCGGGCAAAGTCCCGAAGCTTTCTTT,CASSLVFGQSPEAFF
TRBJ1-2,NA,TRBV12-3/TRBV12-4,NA,TGTGCCAGCAGTTTCCCGGGAACCCATGGCTACACCTTC,CASSFPGTHGYTF
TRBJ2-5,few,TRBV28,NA,TGTGCCAGCAGTTTACCGGGACAAACCCAAACCCGAGAGACCCAGTACTTC,CASSLPGQTQTRETQYF
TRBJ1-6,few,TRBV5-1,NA,TGCGCCAGCAGCTTGGAGGCCGCAGGGGAGAATTCACCCCTCCACTTT,CASSLEAAGENSPLHF
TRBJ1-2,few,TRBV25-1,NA,TGTGCCAGCAGTGAGGGAGTCCGGCTAGTCGTCTACACCTTC,CASSEGVRLVVYTF
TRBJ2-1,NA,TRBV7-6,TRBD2,TGTGCCAGCAGACCCGGGACTAGCCTCAATGAGCAGTTCTTC,CASRPGTSLNEQFF
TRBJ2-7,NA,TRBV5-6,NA,TGTGCCAGCAGCCACAATCCCTCTCTCGAGCAGTACTTC,CASSHNPSLEQYF
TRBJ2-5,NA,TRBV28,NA,TGTGCCAGCAGTTCTACAGGGAGGGCGCGAGAGACCCAGTACTTC,CASSSTGRARETQYF
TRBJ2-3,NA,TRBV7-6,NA,TGTGCCAGCAGCTTAGCGGGATTCACAGATACGCAGTATTTT,CASSLAGFTDTQYF
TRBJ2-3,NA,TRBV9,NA,TGTGCCAGCAGCCCCACCGCGTTGTTCGCAGATACGCAGTATTTT,CASSPTALFADTQYF
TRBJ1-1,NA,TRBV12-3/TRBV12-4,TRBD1,TGTGCCAGCAGTTCCGGGACAGCTGAAGCTTTCTTT,CASSSGTAEAFF
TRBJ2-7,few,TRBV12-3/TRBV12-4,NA,TGTGCCAGCAGTCCCACTACAGGGTTCGAGCAGTACTTC,CASSPTTGFEQYF
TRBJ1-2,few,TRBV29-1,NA,TGCAGCGTTGTCGGGTCTGGCTATGGCTACACCTTC,CSVVGSGYGYTF
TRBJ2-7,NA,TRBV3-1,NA,TGTGCCAGCAGCCGAGGGGCTCGGGAGCAGTACTTC,CASSRGAREQYF
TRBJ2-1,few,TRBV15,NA,TGTGCCACCAGCAGAGATGGGTCGGCAGGGGTCGGTGAGCAGTTCTTC,CATSRDGSAGVGEQFF
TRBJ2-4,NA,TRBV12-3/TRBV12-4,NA,TGTGCCAGCAGTTTGGGGTCCGAAAACATTCAGTACTTC,CASSLGSENIQYF
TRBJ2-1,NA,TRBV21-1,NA,TGTGCCAGCAGCAAAGTAAGGGAGACAGGGCAGCCCTACAATGAGCAGTTCTTC,CASSKVRETGQPYNEQFF
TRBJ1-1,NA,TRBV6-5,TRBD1,TGTGCCAGCCGACAGGGAGTTTGGACTGAAGCTTTCTTT,CASRQGVWTEAFF
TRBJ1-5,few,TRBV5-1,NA,TGCGCCAGCAGCCTGGGACTACCTAATCAGCCCCAGCATTTT,CASSLGLPNQPQHF
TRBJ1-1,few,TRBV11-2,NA,TGTGCCAGCAGCACTCGTATGGGCTTATACACTGAAGCTTTCTTT,CASSTRMGLYTEAFF
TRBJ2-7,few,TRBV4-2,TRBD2,TGTGCCAGCAGCCTGGGTTACGGTAGCGGGGCTACCTACGAGCAGTACTTC,CASSLGYGSGATYEQYF
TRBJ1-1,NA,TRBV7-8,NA,TGTGCCAGCAGCCTAGGGTTAGTCTCTACCTACTCTGGTACTGAAGCTTTCTTT,CASSLGLVSTYSGTEAFF
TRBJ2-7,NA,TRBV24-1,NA,TGTGCCACCAGTGACTCCCGGGACGGCAGCTACGAGCAGTACTTC,CATSDSRDGSYEQYF